What follows are 19 T cell receptor beta chains derived from one specimen sequenced in a study of blood T cell repertoires in COVID-19. The table came from immunoSEQ multiplex PCR; TCRdb's copy has only in-frame clones and leaves some out. In the table there are 200,000 to 250,000 clones, about 94% of which are singletons. Sample: peripheral blood. The receptors here all came from a man in his sixties with COVID-19, enrolled during active disease.

V and J are TRBV19 and TRBJ2-3; possibly TRBD2 for D (5 bases). The CDR3 totals 15 residues. Trimming removed 3 bases at V and 2 bases at J, with 12 bases between. Germline lookup yields CDR1 LNHDA and CDR2 SQIVND (reference sequence). The CDR3 spells CASSIASRLTDTQYF. The CDR3 coding sequence is TGTGCCAGTAGTATCGCTAGCAGACTCACAGATACGCAGTATTTT.

The V gene is TRBV6-6, the J gene TRBJ2-3; 7 bases match TRBD1. CDR1 is MNHNY and CDR2 is SVGAGI in the germline V gene (reference sequence). The CDR3 consists of 16 residues. V gave up 5 bases and J gave up 5 bases; unmatched junction bases: 13. CDR3 bases: TGTGCCAGCAGTCTCTACAGGGGCAGTATGATAGATACGCAGTATTTT. Amino acids: CASSLYRGSMIDTQYF.

CDR3 amino acids: CASSRWDSSSGNTIYF. DNA for the CDR3: TGTGCCAGCAGCCGATGGGACAGCTCTTCTGGAAACACCATATATTTT. The chain uses TRBV3-1 (or the pseudogene TRBV3-2) and TRBJ1-3, with 7 bases matching TRBD1. The germline CDR1 and CDR2 sequences are LGHDT and YNNKEL (reference sequence). Trimming took 4 bases from V and 1 from J; bases not matched to a gene: 7. The CDR3 totals 16 residues.

The rearrangement joins TRBV27 to TRBJ1-5; D is unresolved. This CDR3 region has 16 residues. The V gene's germline CDR1 is MNHEY and CDR2 SMNVEV (reference sequence). Trimming stripped 5 bases from V and 5 bases from J, with 19 bases between. The CDR3 spells CASSPLPGVADQPQHF. CDR3 nucleotides: TGTGCCAGCAGTCCTCTTCCTGGGGTAGCGGATCAGCCCCAGCATTTT.

The chain carries TRBV19 and TRBJ2-3; no reliable D call. The CDR3 totals 15 residues. Germline V lookup: CDR1 LNHDA, CDR2 SQIVND (reference sequence). V was pared by 5 bases and J by 3 bases, with 15 bases between. The CDR3 DNA follows: TGTGCCAGTAGTGGTGTAGTACTTCCGACAGATACGCAGTATTTT. It codes for CASSGVVLPTDTQYF. Together with reference TRBV19 and TRBJ2-3, the CDR3 gives the full variable domain: DGGITQSPKYLFRKEGQNVTLSCEQNLNHDAMYWYRQDPGQGLRLIYYSQIVNDFQKGDIAEGYSVSREKKESFPLTVTSAQKNPTAFYLCASSGVVLPTDTQYFGPGTRLTVL.

This chain links TRBV6-5 with TRBJ1-5; the D is unclear. The CDR3 is made up of 12 amino acids. V was shortened by 11 bases and J by 4 bases, with 12 bases between the two germline ends. Germline CDR1 and CDR2: MNHEY and SVGAGI. In nucleotides, the CDR3 is TGTGCCGTACGGGTGTGGAATCAGCCCCAGCATTTT. Amino acid sequence: CAVRVWNQPQHF.

The chain couples TRBV11-2 to TRBJ2-7, with 9 bases aligning to TRBD1. The germline V gene encodes CDR1 SGHAT and CDR2 FQNNGV. This CDR3 has 15 residues. V shed 5 bases and J 3 bases; nucleotides not matched to a gene: 8. The CDR3 sequence is CASSADRGDFYEQYF. CDR3 in DNA: TGTGCCAGCAGCGCCGACAGGGGGGACTTCTACGAGCAGTACTTC.

This chain joins TRBV6-5 and TRBJ2-3; no clear D gene. The V and J ends lost 6 bases and 2 bases respectively, with 6 bases between them. The CDR3 sequence is 12 residues long. In germline, CDR1 is MNHEY, CDR2 SVGAGI. CDR3 in amino acids: CASRGLTDTQYF. CDR3 nucleotide sequence: TGTGCCAGCAGGGGCCTCACAGATACGCAGTATTTT.

The V gene is TRBV6-5, the J gene TRBJ2-1; TRBD2 matches 7 bases. V shed 0 bases and J 5 bases; nucleotides not matched to a gene: 4. Germline CDR1 MNHEY, CDR2 SVGAGI. This CDR3 region has 15 residues. The DNA of the CDR3 is TGTGCCAGCAGTTACTCGGGGGGGGGTAACAATGAGCAGTTCTTC. Amino acids: CASSYSGGGNNEQFF.

The chain couples TRBV3-1 (or the pseudogene TRBV3-2) to TRBJ2-5; TRBD2 is a possible D gene (5 bases). This CDR3 region has 13 residues. Germline lookup yields CDR1 LGHDT and CDR2 YNNKEL (reference sequence). V was pared by 4 bases and J by 7 bases, with 13 bases between. The CDR3 nucleotides are TGTGCCAGCAGCCGGACTCCCTCCGGGACCCAGTACTTC. Protein sequence: CASSRTPSGTQYF.

J is TRBJ1-2 and V is TRBV6-5, with 8 bases matching TRBD1. Germline V CDR1 and CDR2: MNHEY, SVGAGI. This CDR3 comprises 15 residues. The V and J ends lost 10 bases and 4 bases, in that order; junction bases with no gene match: 14. The CDR3 nucleotides are TGTGCCACCACCCAGACAGGGGACCGTTTCTATGGCTACACCTTC. Translation gives CATTQTGDRFYGYTF.

This sequence joins TRBV20-1 and TRBJ2-1; D uncertain. Trimming left V 2 bases short and J 8 bases short, with 7 bases between. The CDR3 loop spans 11 amino acids. Looked up from germline, CDR1 is DFQATT and CDR2 is SNEGSKA (reference sequence). This CDR3 is CSARSADEQFF. CDR3 DNA sequence: TGCAGTGCTAGATCGGCGGATGAGCAGTTCTTC.

The rearrangement joins TRBV6-6 to TRBJ2-7; 7 bases align to TRBD1. Looked up from germline, CDR1 is MNHNY and CDR2 is SVGAGI (reference sequence). This CDR3 region has 14 residues. The ends lost 4 bases at V and 1 base at J; junction bases unmatched: 4. CDR3 loop: CASSFTGDSYEQYF. The DNA of the CDR3 is TGTGCCAGCAGTTTCACAGGGGATTCCTACGAGCAGTACTTC.

J is TRBJ1-2 and V is TRBV12-3 or TRBV12-4; D is possibly TRBD1 (6 bases). Trimming stripped 3 bases from V and 8 bases from J, with 13 bases between. This CDR3 spans 13 amino acids. CDR3 region: CASSFLQGQGYTF. The CDR3 DNA reads TGTGCCAGCAGTTTCTTGCAGGGGCAAGGCTACACCTTC.

This chain joins TRBV7-9 and TRBJ1-2; the D is unclear. The CDR3 has 16 residues. V was trimmed by 5 bases and J by 1 base, leaving 17 bases between them. Germline V CDR1 and CDR2: SEHNR, FQNEAQ (reference sequence). In nucleotides, the CDR3 is TGTGCCAGCAGCATGCATGGGCTGTCCGATAACTATGGCTACACCTTC. The encoded protein is CASSMHGLSDNYGYTF. The full variable domain, rest sourced from reference TRBV7-9 and TRBJ1-2, is DTGVSQNPRHKITKRGQNVTFRCDPISEHNRLYWYRQTLGQGPEFLTYFQNEAQLEKSRLLSDRFSAERPKGSFSTLEIQRTEQGDSAMYLCASSMHGLSDNYGYTFGSGTRLTVV.

The V and J genes are TRBV24-1 and TRBJ1-1; D is unclear. Germline loops: CDR1 KGHDR, CDR2 SFDVKD. This CDR3 is built from 13 residues. The V end lost 4 bases, the J end lost 7 bases, and 12 bases lay between the germline ends. Here the CDR3 DNA reads TGTGCCACCAGTGACCAGAACCAAATTGAAGCTTTCTTT. It translates to CATSDQNQIEAFF.

The CDR3 DNA follows: TGTGCCATCATGAGCACATCGACAGGCTGGGGCTATGGCTACACCTTC. Encoded protein: CAIMSTSTGWGYGYTF. J is TRBJ1-2 and V is TRBV10-3; perhaps TRBD1 as D (6 bases). Deletions cut 7 bases from V and 4 bases from J, with 22 bases between. Looked up from germline, CDR1 is ENHRY and CDR2 is SYGVKD. The length of the CDR3 is 16 residues.

CDR3: CASSSQGLAGGLSTDTQYF. In nucleotides, the CDR3 is TGTGCCAGCAGCTCCCAAGGACTAGCGGGGGGCCTAAGCACAGATACGCAGTATTTT. The genes are TRBV7-2 and TRBJ2-3; 14 bases match TRBD2. The germline V gene encodes CDR1 SGHTA and CDR2 FQGNSA. V was pared by 4 bases and J by 0 bases, with 9 bases of the junction left unmatched. This CDR3 has 19 amino acids.

This chain uses TRBV7-9 with TRBJ1-1; D may be TRBD1 (6 bases). V was pared by 5 bases and J by 1 base, with 14 bases between. From germline, CDR1 is SEHNR and CDR2 FQNEAQ (reference sequence). This CDR3 has 15 residues. The CDR3 DNA follows: TGTGCCAGCAGCCTTTACAGGGAACGGAACACTGAAGCTTTCTTT. Amino acids: CASSLYRERNTEAFF.